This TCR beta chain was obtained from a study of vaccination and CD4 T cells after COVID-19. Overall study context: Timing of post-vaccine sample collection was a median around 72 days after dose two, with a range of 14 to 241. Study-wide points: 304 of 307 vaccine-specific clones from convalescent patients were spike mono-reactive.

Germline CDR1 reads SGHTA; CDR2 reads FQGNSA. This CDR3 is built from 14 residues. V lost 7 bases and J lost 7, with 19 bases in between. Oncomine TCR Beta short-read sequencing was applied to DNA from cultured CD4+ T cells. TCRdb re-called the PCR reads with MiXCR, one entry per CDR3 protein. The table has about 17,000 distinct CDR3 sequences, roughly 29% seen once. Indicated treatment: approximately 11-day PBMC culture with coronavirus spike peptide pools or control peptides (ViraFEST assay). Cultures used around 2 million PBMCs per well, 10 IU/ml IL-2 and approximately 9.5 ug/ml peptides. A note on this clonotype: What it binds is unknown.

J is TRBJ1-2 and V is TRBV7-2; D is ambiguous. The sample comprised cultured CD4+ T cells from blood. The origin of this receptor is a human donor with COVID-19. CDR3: CASTPGSTRGGYTF. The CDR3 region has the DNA TGTGCCAGCACTCCAGGCAGTACCCGGGGTGGCTACACCTTC.